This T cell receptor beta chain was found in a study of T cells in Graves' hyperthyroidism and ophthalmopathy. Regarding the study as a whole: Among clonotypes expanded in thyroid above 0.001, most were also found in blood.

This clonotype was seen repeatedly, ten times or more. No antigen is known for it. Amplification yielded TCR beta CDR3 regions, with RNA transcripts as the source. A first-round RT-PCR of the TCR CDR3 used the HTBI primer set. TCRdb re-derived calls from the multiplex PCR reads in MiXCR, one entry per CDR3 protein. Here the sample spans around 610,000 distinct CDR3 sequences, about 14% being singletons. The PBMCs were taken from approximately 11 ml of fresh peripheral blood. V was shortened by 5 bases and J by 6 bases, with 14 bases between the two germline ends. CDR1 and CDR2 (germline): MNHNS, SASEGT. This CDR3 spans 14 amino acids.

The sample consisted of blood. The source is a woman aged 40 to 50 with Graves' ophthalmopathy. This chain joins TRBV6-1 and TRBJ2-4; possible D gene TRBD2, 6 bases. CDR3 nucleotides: TGTGCCAGCAGTCCGCCGGCAGCGGGAAACATTCAGTACTTC. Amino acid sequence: CASSPPAAGNIQYF.